The 5 T cell receptor beta chains reported below all come from one sample, sequenced in a study of blood T cell repertoires in COVID-19. TCRdb's table, derived via immunoSEQ multiplex PCR, lists solely in-frame clones and lacks some. The sample lists hundreds of thousands of clones, roughly 80% occurring once. The sequenced material came from peripheral blood. The source of these receptors is a woman in her 40s with active or convalescent COVID-19.

The chain combines TRBV6-6 with TRBJ1-6; the match to TRBD1 covers 9 bases. After removal of 2 bases from V and 7 bases from J, the junction contained 0 bases not matched to a gene. CDR1 MNHNY and CDR2 SVGAGI come from the germline V gene (reference sequence). CDR3 length equals 14 residues. This CDR3 is CASSYGTGNSPLHF. In DNA form, the CDR3 reads TGTGCCAGCAGTTACGGGACAGGGAATTCACCCCTCCACTTT.

The gene calls are TRBV24-1 and TRBJ2-1; D is unresolved. From germline, CDR1 is KGHDR and CDR2 SFDVKD. The CDR3 is 19 residues long. V was cut by 2 bases and J by 6 bases, with 25 bases left in between. The CDR3: CATSDYISASAPTINEQFF. DNA for the CDR3: TGTGCCACCAGTGATTACATCTCGGCTAGTGCCCCAACTATCAATGAGCAGTTCTTC.

J is TRBJ2-5 and V is TRBV9; 14 bases are a match to TRBD2. Germline V lookup: CDR1 SGDLS, CDR2 YYNGEE. CDR3 size: 19 residues. J gave up 2 bases and V 4 bases, and 13 bases lay outside the gene matches. The CDR3 sequence: CASSHSGTSGGSIQETQYF. The CDR3 nucleotides are TGTGCCAGCAGCCACTCCGGGACTAGCGGGGGATCAATTCAAGAGACCCAGTACTTC.

This CDR3 reads CASSSRQGGRNEQFF. For the CDR3, the DNA is TGTGCCAGCAGCTCGCGACAGGGCGGACGCAATGAGCAGTTCTTC. The chain carries TRBV7-3 and TRBJ2-1; 7 bases match TRBD1. The germline V gene encodes CDR1 SGHTA and CDR2 FQGTGA. The junction had 9 bases not matched to a gene; V was cut back by 4 bases and J by 6 bases. The CDR3 runs to 15 residues.

This rearrangement joins TRBV30 to TRBJ2-7, with TRBD2 identical over 11 bases. The CDR3 covers 14 residues. Per germline, CDR1 GTSNPN and CDR2 SVGIG (reference sequence). The junction had 6 bases not matched to a gene; V was cut back by 2 bases and J by 6 bases. The CDR3 region has the DNA TGTGCCTGGAGTAGACTAGCGGGAAGGGGCGAGCAGTACTTC. Translating it yields CAWSRLAGRGEQYF.